This record concerns one TCR beta chain sequence. The data originate from a study of blood T cell repertoires in COVID-19. The overall study: Sample material is recorded as cDNA or gDNA derived from T cells, B-cell-depleted T cells, or PBMCs.

As processed by the authors: How many nucleated cells were present was estimated from reference gene primer amplification. Only in-frame clones appear in the TCRdb table, and some are missing; sequencing was by immunoSEQ multiplex PCR. V, J and clone size were drawn from that table, and D and trimming were deduced from the DNA. The sample lists about 330,000 clones; around four fifths were seen once. V lost 0 bases to trimming and J lost 3 bases, with 14 bases between them. The CDR3 extends over 15 amino acids. CDR1 is SQVTM, CDR2 ANQGSEA, per germline. This TCR derives from a woman between 45 and 65 years old with acute or convalescent COVID-19. The chain employs TRBV29-1 and TRBJ1-1, with D perhaps matching TRBD1 (5 bases). Sample: peripheral blood. This CDR3 is CSVEDLGQGYTEAFF. The CDR3 bases are TGCAGCGTTGAAGATTTGGGGCAGGGTTACACTGAAGCTTTCTTT.